A selection of T cell receptor beta chains follows, all from one sample in a study of blood T cell repertoires in COVID-19. This table comes from immunoSEQ multiplex PCR, and its TCRdb copy is limited to in-frame clones, with some not included. This table has 150,000 to 180,000 clones, nearly 80% appearing once. Sequencing was performed on peripheral blood. These receptor sequences come from a man older than 75 with acute or convalescent COVID-19. CDR3s leave out the opening cysteine and the closing phenylalanine or tryptophan.

j_call | v_call | cdr3_aa
TRBJ2-1 | TRBV11-2 | ASSLVTSGGARQF
TRBJ2-6 | TRBV5-1 | ASSHGTAGANVLT
TRBJ1-5 | TRBV5-6 | ASSPGQPSNQPQH
TRBJ2-3 | TRBV19 | ASSPYPGQSLIDTQY
TRBJ2-1 | TRBV11-3 | ASSLGRGSNEQF
TRBJ2-2 | TRBV9 | ASSVTTGGGVNTGELF
TRBJ2-2 | TRBV13 | ASSRTGGTGELF
TRBJ2-7 | TRBV12-3/TRBV12-4 | ASRDSSSYEQY
TRBJ1-5 | TRBV15 | ATSRGDSQVQPQH
TRBJ1-2 | TRBV7-2 | ASSPTADSYGYT
TRBJ1-3 | TRBV6-1 | ASSEILGQGSGNTIY
TRBJ2-7 | TRBV11-2 | ASRPQGIGSYEQY
TRBJ1-6 | TRBV4-3 | ASSQEGLNSPLH
TRBJ1-5 | TRBV12-5 | ASVQGLHQGQPQH
TRBJ1-3 | TRBV5-8 | ASSSHPDRGNTIY
TRBJ2-2 | TRBV30 | AWMTGAGVGELF
TRBJ2-3 | TRBV24-1 | ATSARRGEDTQY
TRBJ1-2 | TRBV5-1 | ASRDSTYGYT
TRBJ2-1 | TRBV19 | ASSLLGGAPGNEQF
TRBJ2-4 | TRBV30 | AWSVQGGEQY
TRBJ1-2 | TRBV7-2 | ASSLDGRPNYGYT
TRBJ2-1 | TRBV1 | TSSQTRSNEQF
TRBJ1-1 | TRBV18 | ASSPTFSRGVEAF
TRBJ1-1 | TRBV10-3 | AIRTTGGSTEAF
TRBJ1-3 | TRBV3-1/TRBV3-2 | ASSLTGSGNTIY
TRBJ2-3 | TRBV5-1 | ASSPYSASTDTQY
TRBJ2-7 | TRBV29-1 | SASSTGTYEQY
TRBJ2-5 | TRBV19 | ASTRTSGGAFRGETQY
TRBJ1-5 | TRBV7-8 | ASSERDSDSNQPQH
TRBJ1-4 | TRBV5-1 | ASSLVGQGGANEKLF
TRBJ2-7 | TRBV18 | ASSPGGRTSYEQY
TRBJ1-1 | TRBV7-9 | ASSQAAGGTEAF
TRBJ1-5 | TRBV6-6 | ASSYSGTQPQH
TRBJ2-3 | TRBV7-6 | ASTLGVGGSTDTQY
TRBJ1-6 | TRBV19 | ASSTGDRNSPLH
TRBJ2-4 | TRBV5-1 | ASSSGQSLAKNIQY
TRBJ1-5 | TRBV12-5 | ASAPGEGNQPQH
TRBJ1-1 | TRBV7-9 | ASSRDSLNTEAF
TRBJ1-3 | TRBV5-6 | ASSLWSRGNTIY
TRBJ1-5 | TRBV3-1/TRBV3-2 | ASSLGTGQPQH
TRBJ2-2 | TRBV5-1 | ASSQGAPTGELF
TRBJ1-2 | TRBV19 | ASRRQVNYGYT
TRBJ2-3 | TRBV19 | ASSIKTVPTDTQY
TRBJ1-5 | TRBV29-1 | SVADDYQPQH
TRBJ1-2 | TRBV20-1 | SASSGKQGSYGYT
TRBJ2-5 | TRBV5-1 | ASSLGTLKETQY
TRBJ1-5 | TRBV29-1 | SVEIDSSNQPQH
TRBJ1-2 | TRBV10-2 | ASSESIWGDGYT
TRBJ2-5 | TRBV19 | ASTQRGGGETQY
TRBJ1-2 | TRBV15 | ATSLLRGSNYGYT
TRBJ1-2 | TRBV4-3 | ASSQGLRNYGYT
TRBJ2-6 | TRBV9 | ASSVGQLSGANVLT
TRBJ2-2 | TRBV4-2 | ASSLRQGDTGELF
TRBJ2-7 | TRBV27 | ASSLSGQNYGQY
TRBJ1-1 | TRBV10-3 | AISRDRVEAF